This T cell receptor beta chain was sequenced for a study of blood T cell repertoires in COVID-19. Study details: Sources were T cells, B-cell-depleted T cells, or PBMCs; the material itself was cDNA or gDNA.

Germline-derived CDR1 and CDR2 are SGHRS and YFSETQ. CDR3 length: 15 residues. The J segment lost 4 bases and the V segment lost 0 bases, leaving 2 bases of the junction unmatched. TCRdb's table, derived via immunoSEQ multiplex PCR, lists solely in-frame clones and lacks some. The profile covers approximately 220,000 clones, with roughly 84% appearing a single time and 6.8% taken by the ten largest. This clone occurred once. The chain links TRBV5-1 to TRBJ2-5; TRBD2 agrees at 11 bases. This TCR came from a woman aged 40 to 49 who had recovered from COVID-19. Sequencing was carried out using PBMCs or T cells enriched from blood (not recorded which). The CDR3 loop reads CASSLDGLAGETQYF. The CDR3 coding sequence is TGCGCCAGCAGCTTGGATGGACTAGCGGGAGAGACCCAGTACTTC.